Each of the 11 T cell receptor beta chains below was sequenced from the same sample in a study of OX40 agonist ivuxolimab in advanced cancers. This table comes from immunoSEQ multiplex PCR, and its TCRdb copy is limited to in-frame clones, with some not included. Of some 130,000 clones listed, 75% to 90% were seen once; the top ten hold about 0.55%. The sample in question was CD4+ or CD8+ T cells sorted from blood, obtained in a trial of the OX40 agonist ivuxolimab. Source of these receptors: an adult with an advanced solid tumor such as melanoma, head and neck, liver or kidney cancer.

The CDR3 nucleotides read TGTGCCTGGTCAAAGCGGGGGGGCGTCACAGATACGCAGTATTTT. The encoded protein is CAWSKRGGVTDTQYF. V and J are TRBV30 and TRBJ2-3, with 10 bases aligning to TRBD2. J was trimmed by 2 bases and V by 5 bases; bases with no gene match: 7. CDR3 length equals 15 residues. CDR1 is GTSNPN, CDR2 SVGIG, per germline (reference sequence).

The genes are TRBV28 and TRBJ1-2, with D unclear. CDR3 length: 12 amino acids. The V end was cut by 5 bases, the J end by 7 bases, with 11 bases between. Germline CDR1 MDHEN, CDR2 SYDVKM. CDR3 DNA: TGTGCCAGCAGTCATAGATCGGGTGGCTACACCTTC. As protein: CASSHRSGGYTF.

The CDR3 DNA follows: TGTGCCAGCAGTCTTCGGGTGGGATACCAAGAGACCCAGTACTTC. Translation gives CASSLRVGYQETQYF. The J gene is TRBJ2-5, the V gene TRBV27; D not certain. The V gene's germline CDR1 is MNHEY and CDR2 SMNVEV (reference sequence). V lost 5 bases and J 0 bases, leaving 13 bases between the germline ends. This CDR3 has 15 residues.

The table lists this clone with a few counts. This sequence joins TRBV7-2 and TRBJ1-2; 7 bases are shared with TRBD1. The CDR3 loop spans 16 amino acids. Germline values: CDR1 SGHTA, CDR2 FQGNSA. The V segment lost 5 bases and the J segment 6 bases; nucleotides outside the gene matches: 15. This CDR3 reads CASSPRGGRNLNGYTF. CDR3 bases: TGTGCCAGCAGCCCAAGAGGGGGCAGGAATTTAAATGGCTACACCTTC.

The J gene is TRBJ1-5, the V gene TRBV19; 7 positions agree with TRBD1. Germline-derived CDR1 and CDR2 are LNHDA and SQIVND (reference sequence). The CDR3 has 15 amino acids. V was pared by 6 bases and J by 5 bases, with 10 bases of the junction left unmatched. The CDR3 sequence: CASRDGQVVDQPQHF. CDR3 coding DNA: TGTGCCAGTAGGGATGGACAGGTCGTTGATCAGCCCCAGCATTTT. The whole variable domain, remainder taken from reference TRBV19 and TRBJ1-5, is DGGITQSPKYLFRKEGQNVTLSCEQNLNHDAMYWYRQDPGQGLRLIYYSQIVNDFQKGDIAEGYSVSREKKESFPLTVTSAQKNPTAFYLCASRDGQVVDQPQHFGDGTRLSIL.

The chain recombines TRBV7-2 with TRBJ2-3, with D tentatively TRBD2 (6 bases). CDR3 length: 14 residues. Trimming took off 3 bases at V and 6 bases at J, with 13 bases between the two ends. In germline, CDR1 is SGHTA, CDR2 FQGNSA. In DNA form, the CDR3 reads TGTGCCAGCAGCTTTAGCGGAAGTCCCGATACGCAGTATTTT. This codes for CASSFSGSPDTQYF.

This clone was seen a single time. The gene calls are TRBV19 and TRBJ2-5; D not certain. V gave up 6 bases and J gave up 2 bases, with 10 bases separating them. Germline values: CDR1 LNHDA, CDR2 SQIVND (reference sequence). This CDR3 has 13 residues. CDR3 in amino acids: CASSLHTQETQYF. The DNA for the CDR3 is TGTGCCAGTAGCCTTCATACGCAAGAGACCCAGTACTTC.

V gene TRBV18 combines with J gene TRBJ1-1; the match to TRBD1 covers 9 bases. The trim removed 3 bases at V and 3 bases at J, leaving 8 bases unmatched. The germline gives CDR1 KGHSH, CDR2 LQKENI. CDR3 length: 16 amino acids. CDR3 in DNA: TGTGCCAGCTCACCCAGGACAGGGGTATCGGACACTGAAGCTTTCTTT. As protein: CASSPRTGVSDTEAFF.

This chain uses TRBV7-2 with TRBJ1-4; 8 bases map to TRBD1. After removal of 1 base from V and 5 bases from J, the junction contained 0 bases not matched to a gene. Germline loops: CDR1 SGHTA, CDR2 FQGNSA. The CDR3 has 14 amino acids. In DNA, the CDR3 is TGTGCCAGCAGCTTAGGGACAGGGAATGAAAAACTGTTTTTT. Encoded protein: CASSLGTGNEKLFF. The full variable domain, in which reference TRBV7-2 and TRBJ1-4 provide the parts outside the CDR3, is GAGVSQSPSNKVTEKGKDVELRCDPISGHTALYWYRQSLGQGLEFLIYFQGNSAPDKSGLPSDRFSAERTGGSVSTLTIQRTQQEDSAVYLCASSLGTGNEKLFFGSGTQLSVL.

V gene TRBV29-1 combines with J gene TRBJ2-5; D gene unclear. From germline, CDR1 is SQVTM and CDR2 ANQGSEA. Trimming cost V 5 bases and J 1 base, with 11 bases left between them. The length of the CDR3 is 13 residues. The CDR3 nucleotides read TGCAGCGTTAGAGTATTCACCCAAGAGACCCAGTACTTC. Translation: CSVRVFTQETQYF.

The rearrangement joins TRBV7-9 to TRBJ1-2; 7 bases align to TRBD1. The length of the CDR3 is 16 residues. The germline gives CDR1 SEHNR, CDR2 FQNEAQ (reference sequence). V trimming: 5 bases; J trimming: 6 bases; junction bases outside the gene matches: 15. DNA for the CDR3: TGTGCCAGCAGCCAACAAGAAAAGACAGGGAGGAATGGCTACACCTTC. Protein sequence: CASSQQEKTGRNGYTF.